This TCR beta chain was recovered during a study of shared clonotypes between healthy human individuals. CD45RO-negative, CCR7-positively selected cells formed the naive CD8 fraction, excluding terminally differentiated effector memory CD45RA+ cells. Data came from immunoSEQ multiplex PCR; TCRdb stores just in-frame clones and leaves some out. The sample holds roughly 2,000,000 clones, approximately 92% seen once. The CDR3 is 13 residues long. Trimming shortened V by 6 bases and J by 4 bases, and 11 bases separated the two germline ends. The V gene's germline CDR1 is MDHEN and CDR2 SYDVKM. Findings and caveats of the study: Non-shared clonotypes were found to have lower generation probabilities than the clonotypes that were shared by all four of the sorted-subset donors.

Comments on this clone: Its antigen is currently unknown. The same CDR3 also results from other DNA sequences found in this sample.

The genes are TRBV28 and TRBJ2-3; D possibly corresponds to TRBD2 (6 bases). Material: naive CD8+ T cells from PBMCs. The receptor was derived from a man aged 18 to 29 in good health. Some clones in this sample may be carry-over from other donors' samples. The CDR3 loop reads CASSSGTSDTQYF. Here the CDR3 DNA reads TGTGCCAGCAGCTCCGGGACTTCAGATACGCAGTATTTT. Full variable domain (rest looked up from reference TRBV28 and TRBJ2-3): DVKVTQSSRYLVKRTGEKVFLECVQDMDHENMFWYRQDPGLGLRLIYFSYDVKMKEKGDIPEGYSVSREKKERFSLILESASTNQTSMYLCASSSGTSDTQYFGPGTRLTVL.